This T cell receptor (beta chain) was sequenced for a study of CD8 T cells in Susac syndrome. The length of the CDR3 is 13 residues. Germline assignment: CDR1 MGHRA and CDR2 YSYEKL. The V gene lost 1 base and the J gene lost 4 bases, with 8 bases spanning the gap. The authors reverse transcribed roughly 0.5 to 1 ug RNA with random hexamers. TCRdb fed the immunoSEQ multiplex PCR reads into MiXCR, producing one record per CDR3 protein. The table has 75,000 to 95,000 distinct CDR3 sequences, approximately 96% seen once; the top ten hold roughly 0.68%. Sequenced sample: CD8+ T cells from PBMCs. The rearrangement uses TRBV4-1 and TRBJ2-7; no clear D. The source is a human donor with Susac syndrome. The CDR3 DNA follows: TGCGCCAGCAGCCAAGTAGGGCCATACGAGCAGTACTTC. This codes for CASSQVGPYEQYF.